This entry is about one TCR beta chain. The sample belongs to a study of blood T cell repertoires in COVID-19. Looking at the study overall: Samples of COVID-19 (acute and convalescent) were obtained from the United States, Italy and Spain. T cells, B-cell-depleted T cells, or PBMCs supplied cDNA or gDNA.

The germline V and J ends were trimmed by 10 bases and 2 bases, with 12 bases remaining between them. Germline CDR1 ENHRY, CDR2 SYGVKD. This CDR3 has 13 residues. As originally analysed: Amplification with reference gene primers provided the estimates of nucleated cell counts. Generated by immunoSEQ multiplex PCR, the TCRdb table keeps only in-frame clones and is missing some. V, J and clone size are taken as reported in that table, and D and trimming were inferred from the DNA itself. The sample carries approximately 92,000 clones, over 80% recorded once. Sequences were obtained from peripheral blood. This receptor was taken from a man aged 45-65 years with acute or convalescent COVID-19. The chain is built from TRBV10-3 and TRBJ1-3, with D unresolved. In nucleotides, the CDR3 is TGTGCCAGCTCGGACGGGGCTGGAAACACCATATATTTT. The encoded protein is CASSDGAGNTIYF.